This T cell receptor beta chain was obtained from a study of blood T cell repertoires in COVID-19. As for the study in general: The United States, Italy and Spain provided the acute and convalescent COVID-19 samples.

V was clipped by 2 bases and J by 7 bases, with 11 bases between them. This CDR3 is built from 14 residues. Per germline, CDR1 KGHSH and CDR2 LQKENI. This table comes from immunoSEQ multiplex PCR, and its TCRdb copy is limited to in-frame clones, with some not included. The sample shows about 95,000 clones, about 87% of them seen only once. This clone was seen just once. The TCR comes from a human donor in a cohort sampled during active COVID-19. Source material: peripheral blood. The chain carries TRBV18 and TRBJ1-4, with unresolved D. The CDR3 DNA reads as TGTGCCAGCTCACCATCCGGGTTTGGTGAAAAACTGTTTTTT. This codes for CASSPSGFGEKLFF.